This TCR beta chain was recorded in a study of blood T cells in healthy people across ages. With 0 bases clipped from V and 6 bases from J, the junction kept 7 bases outside the gene matches. Germline V gene sequence: CDR1 SGHDT, CDR2 YYEEEE. The CDR3 covers 17 residues. A second PCR of about 6 to 12 cycles used a sample-barcoded 5' primer and a J-beta primer mix. TCRdb reanalysed the 5' RACE reads using MiXCR and keeps one entry per CDR3 protein. The sample yields more than 700,000 distinct CDR3 sequences, roughly 50% seen once. The chain joins TRBV5-6 to TRBJ2-1, with 12 nucleotides matching TRBD2. This TCR was recovered from an elderly man in good health. Sequencing was performed on blood. This chain's CDR3 is CASSLVPGLAGINEQFF. In DNA form, the CDR3 reads TGTGCCAGCAGCTTGGTCCCAGGACTAGCGGGAATCAATGAGCAGTTCTTC.